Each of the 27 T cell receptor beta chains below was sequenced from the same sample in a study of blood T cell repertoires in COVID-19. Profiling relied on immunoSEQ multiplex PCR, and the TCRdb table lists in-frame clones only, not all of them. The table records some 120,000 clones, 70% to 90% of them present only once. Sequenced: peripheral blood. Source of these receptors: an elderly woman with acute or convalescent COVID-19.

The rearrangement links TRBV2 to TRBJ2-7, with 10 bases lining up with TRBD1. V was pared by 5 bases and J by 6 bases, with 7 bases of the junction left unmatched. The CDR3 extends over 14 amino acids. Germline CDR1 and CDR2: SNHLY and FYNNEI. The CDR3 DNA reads TGTGCCAGCAGTTACCGGGACAGGGGCGTCGAGCAGTACTTC. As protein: CASSYRDRGVEQYF.

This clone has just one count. DNA for the CDR3: TGTGCCAGCAGCGTAGGTAGGGGGTCCTCGGATGAAAAACTGTTTTTT. Its translation: CASSVGRGSSDEKLFF. This chain connects TRBV9 to TRBJ1-4; D possibly corresponds to TRBD1 (6 bases). V was shortened by 0 bases and J by 6 bases, with 15 bases between the two germline ends. From germline, CDR1 is SGDLS and CDR2 YYNGEE. This CDR3 has 16 residues.

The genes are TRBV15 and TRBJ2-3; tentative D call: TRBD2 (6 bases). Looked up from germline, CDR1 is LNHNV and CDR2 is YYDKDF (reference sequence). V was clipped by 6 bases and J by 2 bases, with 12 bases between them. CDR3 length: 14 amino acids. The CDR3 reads CATSRREDTDTQYF. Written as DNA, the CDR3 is TGTGCCACCAGTCGGAGGGAAGACACAGATACGCAGTATTTT.

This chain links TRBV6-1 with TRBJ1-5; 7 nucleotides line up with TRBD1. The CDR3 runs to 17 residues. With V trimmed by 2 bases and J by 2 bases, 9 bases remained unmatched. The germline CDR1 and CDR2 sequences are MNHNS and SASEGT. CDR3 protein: CASSEWAGGGGNQPQHF. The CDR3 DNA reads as TGTGCCAGCAGTGAATGGGCAGGGGGAGGAGGCAATCAGCCCCAGCATTTT.

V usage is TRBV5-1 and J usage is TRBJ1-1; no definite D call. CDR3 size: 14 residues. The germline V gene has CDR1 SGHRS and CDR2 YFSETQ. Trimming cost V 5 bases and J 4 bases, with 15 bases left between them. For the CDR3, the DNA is TGCGCCAGCAGAGCTTCCGGGGTGGCCACTGAAGCTTTCTTT. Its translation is CASRASGVATEAFF.

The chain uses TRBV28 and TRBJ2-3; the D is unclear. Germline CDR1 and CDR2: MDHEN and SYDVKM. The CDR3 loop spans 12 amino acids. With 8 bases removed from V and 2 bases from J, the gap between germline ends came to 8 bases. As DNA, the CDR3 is TGTGCCAGCGGAGAACACACAGATACGCAGTATTTT. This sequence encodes CASGEHTDTQYF.

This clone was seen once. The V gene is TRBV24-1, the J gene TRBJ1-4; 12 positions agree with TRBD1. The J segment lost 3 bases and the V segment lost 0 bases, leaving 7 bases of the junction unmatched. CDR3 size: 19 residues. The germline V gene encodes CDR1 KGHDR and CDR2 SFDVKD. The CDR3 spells CATSDLDAGQGAPNEKLFF. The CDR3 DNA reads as TGTGCCACCAGTGATTTGGATGCGGGACAGGGGGCTCCTAATGAAAAACTGTTTTTT.

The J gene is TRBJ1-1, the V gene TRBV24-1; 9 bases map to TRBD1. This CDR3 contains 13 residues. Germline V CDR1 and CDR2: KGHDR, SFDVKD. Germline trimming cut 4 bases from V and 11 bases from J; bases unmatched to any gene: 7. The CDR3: CATSDSTGGSAFF. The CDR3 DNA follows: TGTGCCACCAGTGACTCCACAGGGGGCAGCGCTTTCTTT.

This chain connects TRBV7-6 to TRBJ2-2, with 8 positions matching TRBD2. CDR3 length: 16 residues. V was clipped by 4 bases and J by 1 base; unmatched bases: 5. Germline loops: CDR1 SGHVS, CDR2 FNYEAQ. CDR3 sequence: CASSSSGGLNTGELFF. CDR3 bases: TGTGCCAGCAGCTCAAGCGGGGGACTGAACACCGGGGAGCTGTTTTTT.

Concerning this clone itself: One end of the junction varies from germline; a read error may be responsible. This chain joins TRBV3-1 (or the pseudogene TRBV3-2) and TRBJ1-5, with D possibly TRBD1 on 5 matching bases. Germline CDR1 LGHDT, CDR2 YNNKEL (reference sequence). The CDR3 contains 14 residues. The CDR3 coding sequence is TGTGCCAGCAGCCAAGAACAGGTAAATCGGCCCCAGCATTTT. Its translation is CASSQEQVNRPQHF.

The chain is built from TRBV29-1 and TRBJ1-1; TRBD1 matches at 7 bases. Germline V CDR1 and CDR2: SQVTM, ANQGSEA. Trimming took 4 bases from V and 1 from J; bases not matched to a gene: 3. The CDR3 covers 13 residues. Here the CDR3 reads CSVARGSNTEAFF. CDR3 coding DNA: TGCAGCGTTGCCAGGGGGTCGAACACTGAAGCTTTCTTT.

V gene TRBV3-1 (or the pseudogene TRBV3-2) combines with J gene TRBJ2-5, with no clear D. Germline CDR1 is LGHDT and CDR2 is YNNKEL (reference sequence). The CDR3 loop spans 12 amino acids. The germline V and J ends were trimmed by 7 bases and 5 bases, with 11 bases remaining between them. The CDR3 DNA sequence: TGTGCCAGCACCCTGGCGGAGGAGACCCAGTACTTC. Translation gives CASTLAEETQYF.

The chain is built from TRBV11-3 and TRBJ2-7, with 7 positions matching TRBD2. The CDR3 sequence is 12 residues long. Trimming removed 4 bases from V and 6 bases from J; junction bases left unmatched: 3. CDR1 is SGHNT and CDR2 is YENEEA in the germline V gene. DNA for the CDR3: TGTGCCAGCAGCTCCTCTAGCGGCGAGCAGTACTTC. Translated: CASSSSSGEQYF.

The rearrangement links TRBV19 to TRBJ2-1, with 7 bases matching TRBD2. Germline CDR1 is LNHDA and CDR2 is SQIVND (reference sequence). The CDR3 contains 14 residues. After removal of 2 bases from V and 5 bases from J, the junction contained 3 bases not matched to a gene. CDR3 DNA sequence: TGTGCCAGTAGTATAACGGGGGGAGACAATGAGCAGTTCTTC. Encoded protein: CASSITGGDNEQFF.

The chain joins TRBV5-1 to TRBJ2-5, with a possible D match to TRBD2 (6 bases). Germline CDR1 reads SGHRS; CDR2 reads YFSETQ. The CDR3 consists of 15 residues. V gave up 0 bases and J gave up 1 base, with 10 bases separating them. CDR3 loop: CASSLEVGSQETQYF. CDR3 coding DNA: TGCGCCAGCAGCTTGGAGGTCGGGAGCCAAGAGACCCAGTACTTC.

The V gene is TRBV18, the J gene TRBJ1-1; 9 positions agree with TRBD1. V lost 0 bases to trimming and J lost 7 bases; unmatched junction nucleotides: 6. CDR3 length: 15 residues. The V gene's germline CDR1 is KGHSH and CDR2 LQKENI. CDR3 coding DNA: TGTGCCAGCTCACCACCGGGGCGGGGACAGGGTGAAGCTTTCTTT. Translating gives CASSPPGRGQGEAFF. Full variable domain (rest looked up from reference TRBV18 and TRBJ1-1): NAGVMQNPRHLVRRRGQEARLRCSPMKGHSHVYWYRQLPEEGLKFMVYLQKENIIDESGMPKERFSAEFPKEGPSILRIQQVVRGDSAAYFCASSPPGRGQGEAFFGQGTRLTVV.

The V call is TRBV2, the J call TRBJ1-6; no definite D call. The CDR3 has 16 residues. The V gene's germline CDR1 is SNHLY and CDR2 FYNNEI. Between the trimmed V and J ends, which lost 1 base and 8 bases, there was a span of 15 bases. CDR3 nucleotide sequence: TGTGCCAGCAGTGAAGGTGGTGCCAGGATATATTCACCCCTCCACTTT. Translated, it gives CASSEGGARIYSPLHF. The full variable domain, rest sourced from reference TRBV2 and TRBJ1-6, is EPEVTQTPSHQVTQMGQEVILRCVPISNHLYFYWYRQILGQKVEFLVSFYNNEISEKSEIFDDQFSVERPDGSNFTLKIRSTKLEDSAMYFCASSEGGARIYSPLHFGNGTRLTVT.

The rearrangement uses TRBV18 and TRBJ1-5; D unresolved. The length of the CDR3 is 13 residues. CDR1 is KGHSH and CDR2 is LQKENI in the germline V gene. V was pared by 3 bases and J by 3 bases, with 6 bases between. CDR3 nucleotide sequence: TGTGCCAGCTCACCCCAGTACAATCAGCCCCAGCATTTT. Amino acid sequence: CASSPQYNQPQHF.

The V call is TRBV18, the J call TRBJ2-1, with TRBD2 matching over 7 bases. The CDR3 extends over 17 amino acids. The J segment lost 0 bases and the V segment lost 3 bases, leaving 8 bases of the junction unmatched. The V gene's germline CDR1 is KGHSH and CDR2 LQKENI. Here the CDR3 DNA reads TGTGCCAGCTCACCTCTTACTAGCGCCTTCTCCTACAATGAGCAGTTCTTC. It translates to CASSPLTSAFSYNEQFF.

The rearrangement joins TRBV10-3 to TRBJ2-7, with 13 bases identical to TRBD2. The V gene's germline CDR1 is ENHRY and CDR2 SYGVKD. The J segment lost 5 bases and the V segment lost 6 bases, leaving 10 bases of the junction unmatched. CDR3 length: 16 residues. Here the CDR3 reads CAISRGLAGANDEQYF. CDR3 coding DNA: TGTGCCATCAGCCGAGGACTAGCGGGGGCCAACGACGAGCAGTACTTC.

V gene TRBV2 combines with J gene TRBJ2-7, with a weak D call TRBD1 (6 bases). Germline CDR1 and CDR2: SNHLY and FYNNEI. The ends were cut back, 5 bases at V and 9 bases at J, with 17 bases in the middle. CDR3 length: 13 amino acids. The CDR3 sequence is CASSPRQVVGQYF. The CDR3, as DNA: TGTGCCAGCAGTCCAAGACAGGTCGTGGGGCAGTACTTC. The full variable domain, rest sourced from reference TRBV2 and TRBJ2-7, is EPEVTQTPSHQVTQMGQEVILRCVPISNHLYFYWYRQILGQKVEFLVSFYNNEISEKSEIFDDQFSVERPDGSNFTLKIRSTKLEDSAMYFCASSPRQVVGQYFGPGTRLTVT.

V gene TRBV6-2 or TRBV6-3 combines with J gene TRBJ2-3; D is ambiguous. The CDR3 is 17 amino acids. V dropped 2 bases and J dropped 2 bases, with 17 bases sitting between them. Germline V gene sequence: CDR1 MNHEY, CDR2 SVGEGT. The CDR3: CASSYIVAGPSTDTQYF. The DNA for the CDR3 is TGTGCCAGCAGTTACATCGTTGCAGGTCCGTCCACAGATACGCAGTATTTT.

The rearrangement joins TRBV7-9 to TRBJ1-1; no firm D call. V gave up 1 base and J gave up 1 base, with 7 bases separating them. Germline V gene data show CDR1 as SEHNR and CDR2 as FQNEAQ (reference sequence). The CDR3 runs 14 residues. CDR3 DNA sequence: TGTGCCAGCAGCTTAGAATCGGGGAACACTGAAGCTTTCTTT. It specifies CASSLESGNTEAFF.

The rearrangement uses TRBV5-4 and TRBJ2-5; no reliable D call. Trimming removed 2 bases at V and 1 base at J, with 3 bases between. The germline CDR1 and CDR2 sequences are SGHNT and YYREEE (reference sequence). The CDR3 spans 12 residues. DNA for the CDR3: TGTGCCAGCAGCTTAGCCCAAGAGACCCAGTACTTC. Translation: CASSLAQETQYF.

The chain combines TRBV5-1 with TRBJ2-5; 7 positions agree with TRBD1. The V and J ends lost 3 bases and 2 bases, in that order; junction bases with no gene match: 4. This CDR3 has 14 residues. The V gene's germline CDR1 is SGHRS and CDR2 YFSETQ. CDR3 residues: CASSSEQGQETQYF. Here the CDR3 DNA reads TGCGCCAGCAGCTCGGAACAGGGGCAAGAGACCCAGTACTTC.

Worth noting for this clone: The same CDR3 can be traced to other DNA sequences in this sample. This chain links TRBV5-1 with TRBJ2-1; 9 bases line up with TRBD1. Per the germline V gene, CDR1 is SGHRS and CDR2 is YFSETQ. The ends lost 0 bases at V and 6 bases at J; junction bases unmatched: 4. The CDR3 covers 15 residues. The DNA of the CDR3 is TGCGCCAGCAGCTTGGAGGGACAGGGACTCAATGAGCAGTTCTTC. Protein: CASSLEGQGLNEQFF.

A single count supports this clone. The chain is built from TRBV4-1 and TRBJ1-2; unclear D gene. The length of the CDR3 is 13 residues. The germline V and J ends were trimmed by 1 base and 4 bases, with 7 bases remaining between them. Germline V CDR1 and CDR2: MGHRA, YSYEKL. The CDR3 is CASSQVGFYGYTF. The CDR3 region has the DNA TGCGCCAGCAGCCAAGTCGGGTTCTATGGCTACACCTTC.